Shown below are 28 T cell receptor beta chains from a single sample sequenced in a study of breast tumors, draining lymph nodes, adjacent tissues. TCRdb independently ran MiXCR on the multiplex PCR reads; one entry per CDR3 protein. This repertoire shows 160,000 or so distinct CDR3 sequences, about 33% found once; its top ten account for roughly 3.8%. Axillary draining lymph nodes of breast cancer patients supplied the node samples. The sequenced material came from axillary lymph node tissue. These receptor sequences come from a female donor with breast cancer. Some clones in this sample may be carry-over from other donors' samples.

Of note for this clonotype: The CDR3 does not close with the conserved phenylalanine or tryptophan, likely indicating a read error. This chain links TRBV7-3 with TRBJ2-5; TRBD2 agrees at 8 bases. CDR3 length equals 14 residues. Germline V gene lookup returns CDR1 SGHTA and CDR2 FQGTGA. J gave up 4 bases and V 4 bases, and 5 bases lay outside the gene matches. CDR3 sequence reads: CASSSGLARETQYL. The DNA of the CDR3 is TGTGCCAGCAGCTCAGGACTAGCTAGAGAGACCCAGTACCTC.

The chain couples TRBV5-8 to TRBJ1-2; 7 nucleotides agree with TRBD1. The germline V gene encodes CDR1 SGHTS and CDR2 YDEGEE. This CDR3 spans 15 amino acids. With V trimmed by 4 bases and J by 2 bases, 8 bases remained unmatched. This CDR3 is CASSPGTAYNYGYTF. The CDR3 coding sequence is TGTGCCAGCAGCCCCGGGACAGCATACAACTATGGCTACACCTTC.

This clonotype has at least ten counts. The gene calls are TRBV20-1 and TRBJ2-7; no reliable D call. Germline CDR1 DFQATT, CDR2 SNEGSKA (reference sequence). The length of the CDR3 is 12 residues. V shed 4 bases and J shed 0 bases, with 7 bases lying between them. CDR3 sequence: CSANGDSYEQYF. The CDR3 coding sequence is TGCAGTGCTAACGGAGACTCCTACGAGCAGTACTTC.

The table lists this clonotype with many counts. The chain employs TRBV28 and TRBJ2-3; 13 bases map to TRBD2. There are 17 residues in the CDR3. Trimming at V came to 10 bases and at J to 5 bases, leaving 15 bases not matched to a gene. The V gene's germline CDR1 is MDHEN and CDR2 SYDVKM. CDR3 DNA sequence: TGTGCCACCGAAGGGACTAGCGGGATAGGCGTGGTAGATACGCAGTATTTT. Its translation is CATEGTSGIGVVDTQYF.

Regarding this clonotype: Lacking the conserved final phenylalanine or tryptophan, this CDR3 likely reflects a read error. The V gene is TRBV20-1, the J gene TRBJ2-3, with D uncertain. The length of the CDR3 is 14 residues. Trimming left V 4 bases short and J 2 bases short, with 13 bases between. Germline assignment: CDR1 DFQATT and CDR2 SNEGSKA (reference sequence). CDR3 nucleotide sequence: TGCAGTGCTATCCACTTCTCGTCCACAGATACGCAGTATTCT. Translated: CSAIHFSSTDTQYS.

This clonotype occurred many times. The V gene is TRBV11-2, the J gene TRBJ2-1; D gene uncertain. The CDR3 is 11 amino acids. Per the germline V gene, CDR1 is SGHAT and CDR2 is FQNNGV. Trimming took 3 bases from V and 6 from J, leaving 3 bases between them. The CDR3 here is CASSFGNEQFF. For the CDR3, the DNA is TGTGCCAGCAGCTTCGGCAATGAGCAGTTCTTC.

This clonotype was seen at least ten times. The genes are TRBV19 and TRBJ2-7; weak D call: TRBD2 (7 bases). Germline assignment: CDR1 LNHDA and CDR2 SQIVND (reference sequence). This CDR3 is built from 16 residues. Trimming stripped 1 base from V and 0 bases from J, with 13 bases between. The CDR3 DNA reads as TGTGCCAGTAGTATAGGGGGGGGGCCGGCCTCCTACGAGCAGTACTTC. Amino acids: CASSIGGGPASYEQYF. Full variable domain (outside the CDR3, taken from reference TRBV19 and TRBJ2-7): DGGITQSPKYLFRKEGQNVTLSCEQNLNHDAMYWYRQDPGQGLRLIYYSQIVNDFQKGDIAEGYSVSREKKESFPLTVTSAQKNPTAFYLCASSIGGGPASYEQYFGPGTRLTVT.

This clonotype showed up many times. V gene TRBV27 combines with J gene TRBJ2-3, with a tentative D call TRBD1 (5 bases). The CDR3 totals 14 residues. The germline CDR1 and CDR2 sequences are MNHEY and SMNVEV (reference sequence). Trimming removed 2 bases at V and 11 bases at J, with 17 bases between. CDR3 loop: CASSLGAIQIEQYF. CDR3 coding DNA: TGTGCCAGCAGTTTAGGGGCTATCCAGATCGAGCAGTATTTT.

This chain links TRBV7-9 with TRBJ2-7, with D possibly being TRBD1 (5 bases). Germline V gene sequence: CDR1 SEHNR, CDR2 FQNEAQ (reference sequence). The CDR3 runs 17 residues. Between the trimmed V and J ends, which lost 1 base and 0 bases, there was a span of 16 bases. The chain's CDR3 is CASSLVRSGWFSYEQYF. The CDR3 DNA reads TGTGCCAGCAGCTTAGTTAGGTCAGGGTGGTTCTCCTACGAGCAGTACTTC.

Points on this clonotype: A much larger clone is a single base away; this may be a read error. This rearrangement joins TRBV9 to TRBJ2-1; TRBD2 aligns across 9 bases. The CDR3 spans 17 residues. J lost 6 bases, V lost 3 bases, and 13 bases had no gene match. Germline assignment: CDR1 SGDLS and CDR2 YYNGEE. The CDR3: CASSAEITAGGGNEQFF. Written as DNA, the CDR3 is TGTGCCAGCAGCGCAGAAATAACGGCGGGGGGGGGCAATGAGCAGTTCTTC.

This clonotype was seen once. The chain couples TRBV9 to TRBJ2-5, with 8 bases lining up with TRBD2. This CDR3 comprises 19 residues. CDR1 and CDR2 (germline): SGDLS, YYNGEE. The ends lost 2 bases at V and 4 bases at J; junction bases unmatched: 19. The chain's CDR3 is CASSVGTRIAGERGETQYF. DNA of the CDR3: TGTGCCAGCAGCGTCGGGACTAGGATTGCCGGGGAGAGGGGAGAGACCCAGTACTTC.

This chain joins TRBV5-6 and TRBJ1-1; possible D gene TRBD1, 5 bases. V was pared by 4 bases and J by 1 base, with 17 bases between. From germline, CDR1 is SGHDT and CDR2 YYEEEE. This CDR3 region has 16 residues. CDR3 sequence (DNA): TGTGCCAGCAGCGCCCGAGCGGGGGGAGGGAACACTGAAGCTTTCTTT. It yields the protein CASSARAGGGNTEAFF.

The genes are TRBV29-1 and TRBJ1-6; D remains unclear. V lost 4 bases to trimming and J lost 9 bases, with 22 bases between them. Germline lookup yields CDR1 SQVTM and CDR2 ANQGSEA. The CDR3 runs to 16 residues. In DNA form, the CDR3 reads TGCAGCGTTGTTCAGCTCACCGGGGAGAAGCGTTCACCCCTCCACTTT. Amino acid sequence: CSVVQLTGEKRSPLHF.

The table lists this clonotype with many counts. The chain couples TRBV15 to TRBJ1-4, with a weak D call TRBD1 (6 bases). The V and J ends lost 1 base and 8 bases respectively, with 11 bases between them. Germline-derived CDR1 and CDR2 are LNHNV and YYDKDF (reference sequence). CDR3 length: 14 residues. CDR3 coding DNA: TGTGCCACCAGCAGAGTGGGGGGGCGAGAAAAACTGTTTTTT. It is translated as CATSRVGGREKLFF.

This clonotype was seen at least ten times. The chain has TRBV25-1 and TRBJ2-2; 8 bases are a match to TRBD1. The CDR3 sequence is 15 residues long. The junction had 3 bases not matched to a gene; V was cut back by 5 bases and J by 1 base. Germline lookup yields CDR1 MGHDK and CDR2 SYGVNS. The CDR3 reads CASSTGQENTGELFF. The CDR3 nucleotides read TGTGCCAGCAGTACGGGACAGGAGAACACCGGGGAGCTGTTTTTT.

At least ten counts were recorded for this clonotype. The gene calls are TRBV6-1 and TRBJ1-3; possibly TRBD1 for D (6 bases). The germline gives CDR1 MNHNS, CDR2 SASEGT. V lost 5 bases and J 4 bases, leaving 9 bases between the germline ends. This CDR3 contains 13 residues. The CDR3 DNA is TGTGCCAGCAGTTCTACAGGGGGAAACACCATATATTTT. Translated, it gives CASSSTGGNTIYF.

Regarding this clonotype: A single base separates this from a much larger clone, so it may be a read error. Lacking the conserved final phenylalanine or tryptophan, this CDR3 likely reflects a read error. The chain employs TRBV28 and TRBJ2-2; TRBD1 might be the D (6 bases). Per the germline V gene, CDR1 is MDHEN and CDR2 is SYDVKM. The V end lost 0 bases, the J end lost 2 bases, and 7 bases lay between the germline ends. This CDR3 has 15 residues. DNA of the CDR3: TGTGCCAGCAGTTTATGGGACAGTAACACCGGGGAGCTGTTTGTT. Its translation is CASSLWDSNTGELFV.

The J gene is TRBJ2-1, the V gene TRBV7-8; 12 bases agree with TRBD2. Germline CDR1 reads SGHVS; CDR2 reads FQNEAQ. The CDR3 has 18 amino acids. V shed 5 bases, J shed 4 bases, and the junction held 12 bases outside the gene matches. In nucleotides, the CDR3 is TGTGCCAGCAGCAAGCTTCTAGCGGGGGGGGCTTCTTACAATGAGCAGTTCTTC. Translating it yields CASSKLLAGGASYNEQFF.

This clonotype was recorded many times. The rearrangement joins TRBV7-9 to TRBJ1-3; TRBD1 is a possible D gene (6 bases). This CDR3 contains 14 residues. V shed 1 base and J shed 4 bases, with 8 bases lying between them. Germline-derived CDR1 and CDR2 are SEHNR and FQNEAQ (reference sequence). CDR3 coding DNA: TGTGCCAGCAGCTTAGGCGACAGGGGAAACACCATATATTTT. It encodes CASSLGDRGNTIYF.

The CDR3 sequence: CASSFRGLSPAGSPLHF. The CDR3 DNA reads TGTGCCAGCAGCTTTAGGGGTCTTTCCCCCGCTGGGTCACCCCTCCACTTT. V is TRBV5-4 and J is TRBJ1-6, with D perhaps TRBD1 (5 bases). V was shortened by 2 bases and J by 10 bases, with 22 bases between the two germline ends. CDR3 length: 17 residues. Germline V gene data show CDR1 as SGHNT and CDR2 as YYREEE (reference sequence).

Turning to this clonotype: Just one base apart from a much larger clone, this may be a read error. In DNA, the CDR3 is TGTGCCAGCAGCTTCGAACAGGGAAGGAATTCACCCCTCCGCTTT. It specifies CASSFEQGRNSPLRF. The V call is TRBV5-4, the J call TRBJ1-6; possibly TRBD1 for D (6 bases). CDR1 and CDR2 (germline): SGHNT, YYREEE (reference sequence). This CDR3 is built from 15 residues.

In DNA form, the CDR3 reads TGCAGTGCTGGGGTACTAGCGGGGAGCACAGATACGCAGTATTTT. It is translated as CSAGVLAGSTDTQYF. The chain links TRBV20-1 to TRBJ2-3, with 10 bases that match TRBD2. Germline CDR1 is DFQATT and CDR2 is SNEGSKA (reference sequence). The V segment lost 5 bases and the J segment 0 bases; nucleotides outside the gene matches: 5. The CDR3 consists of 15 residues.

This clonotype was seen once. It is unclear where the CDR3 begins or ends on the DNA, so no DNA is shown, and the CDR3 is as TCRdb lists it. CDR3 sequence reads: CASSFYICSARDLGGTYNEQFF. The chain recombines TRBV7-2 with TRBJ2-1; the table's D call of TRBD1 was not tested on the DNA. A total of 22 residues make up the CDR3, ends included. Per germline, CDR1 SGHTA and CDR2 FQGNSA.

There are many counts of this clonotype. The chain combines TRBV9 with TRBJ2-7, with TRBD2 matching 7 bases. CDR3 length: 14 amino acids. V gave up 0 bases and J gave up 5 bases; unmatched junction bases: 5. Germline CDR1 SGDLS, CDR2 YYNGEE. The CDR3 is CASSVGGGIDEQYF. The CDR3 region has the DNA TGTGCCAGCAGCGTAGGGGGAGGGATCGACGAGCAGTACTTC.

In regard to this clonotype: It is likely a read error, because the conserved phenylalanine at the end of the CDR3 is missing. The chain carries TRBV5-6 and TRBJ2-7; D unresolved. V gave up 7 bases and J gave up 2 bases, with 22 bases separating them. The CDR3 sequence is 16 residues long. Per the germline V gene, CDR1 is SGHDT and CDR2 is YYEEEE. CDR3 loop: CASGSRHLSLPYEQYL. CDR3 nucleotide sequence: TGTGCCAGCGGCTCCCGACACCTTTCCTTACCCTACGAGCAGTACCTC.

In its sample, this clonotype was seen many times. The chain links TRBV5-1 to TRBJ1-5; 8 bases match TRBD1. Germline V gene data show CDR1 as SGHRS and CDR2 as YFSETQ. The CDR3 runs to 15 residues. Unmatched junction bases numbered 3, after V lost 3 bases and J lost 1 base. In DNA, the CDR3 is TGCGCCAGCAGCTCGACAGGGGCCAGCAATCAGCCCCAGCATTTT. As protein: CASSSTGASNQPQHF. Based on the CDR3 plus reference TRBV5-1 and TRBJ1-5, the full variable domain is KAGVTQTPRYLIKTRGQQVTLSCSPISGHRSVSWYQQTPGQGLQFLFEYFSETQRNKGNFPGRFSGRQFSNSRSEMNVSTLELGDSALYLCASSSTGASNQPQHFGDGTRLSIL.

This clonotype was observed many times. The chain joins TRBV7-6 to TRBJ1-6, with D maybe TRBD1 (5 bases). The CDR3 has 15 amino acids. Trimming removed 6 bases from V and 3 bases from J, with 12 bases in between. CDR1 is SGHVS, CDR2 FNYEAQ, per germline. The CDR3 loop is CASSHDSFYNSPLHF. In DNA form, the CDR3 reads TGTGCCAGCAGTCATGACAGCTTCTATAATTCACCCCTCCACTTT.

This rearrangement joins TRBV5-1 to TRBJ1-4; D not resolved. Trimming took 0 bases from V and 8 from J, leaving 5 bases between them. CDR1 is SGHRS and CDR2 is YFSETQ in the germline V gene. The CDR3 runs to 12 residues. The CDR3 DNA sequence: TGCGCCAGCAGCTTGGAGGTGGAAAAACTGTTTTTT. Translating it yields CASSLEVEKLFF.